This T cell receptor beta chain was found in a study of CD8+CD57+ T cells in acquired aplastic anemia. Study-level information: DNA from sorted CD4+ and CD8+ cells averaged around 3.5 ug. Read counts for CD4+ cells (from healthy donors) averaged approximately 10 million. Overall study results and limits: Overlap between patients and controls comprised about 30 CD8+ CDR3 sequences.

Trimming at V came to 9 bases and at J to 5 bases, leaving 8 bases not matched to a gene. CDR1 is ENHRY and CDR2 is SYGVKD in the germline V gene. This CDR3 has 14 amino acids. As to this clonotype: Its target is not known.

Genomic DNA, serving as template, underwent TCR beta VDJ and CDR3 profiling. TCRdb fed the reads into MiXCR, producing one record per CDR3 protein. Of approximately 200,000 distinct CDR3 sequences in the sample, around 50% are singletons; the top ten hold approximately 16%. The sequenced material came from sorted CD4+, CD8+, or CD8+CD57+ T cells (not recorded which) from PBMCs. This TCR derives from a human donor in good health, serving as a control. This chain connects TRBV10-3 to TRBJ2-2; 8 bases match TRBD1. CDR3 nucleotide sequence: TGTGCCATAAGGACAGGGACGACAACCGGGGAGCTGTTTTTT. This sequence encodes CAIRTGTTTGELFF.